This paragraph covers one T cell receptor beta chain sequence. Its specificity is not known. This sample stems from a study of response to subunit inactivated influenza vaccine. Findings and caveats of the study: That few new T cells are recruited by each seasonal influenza vaccination was the authors' suggestion.

TCRdb reprocessed the RT-PCR reads with MiXCR, giving one entry per CDR3 protein. The data show under 500,000 distinct CDR3 sequences, approximately 10% seen once. The TCR comes from a man aged 50 or older who received an inactivated influenza vaccine. The material sequenced was PBMCs from blood, taken about 40 days after vaccination.

The CDR3 loop is CSASISTSSSYNEQFF. As DNA, the CDR3 is TGCAGTGCTAGCATATCGACTTCCAGCTCCTACAATGAGCAGTTCTTC. The chain uses TRBV20-1 and TRBJ2-1; the D is unclear. The CDR3 has 16 amino acids. Germline CDR1 is DFQATT and CDR2 is SNEGSKA (reference sequence). V shed 3 bases and J shed 0 bases, with 15 bases lying between them.